One sample yielded the 14 T cell receptor beta chains listed below, sequenced in a study of OX40 agonist ivuxolimab in advanced cancers. Some clones are missing from TCRdb's copy, which holds only in-frame ones; the method was immunoSEQ multiplex PCR. The table lists around 19,000 clones, under 95% of them singletons. The sequenced sample was CD4+ or CD8+ T cells sorted from blood, obtained in a trial of the OX40 agonist ivuxolimab. These receptors were collected from an adult with an advanced solid tumor such as melanoma, head and neck, liver or kidney cancer.

The chain recombines TRBV9 with TRBJ2-5; TRBD1 is a possible D gene (6 bases). Trimming took off 3 bases at V and 0 bases at J, with 12 bases between the two ends. The CDR3 contains 15 residues. From germline, CDR1 is SGDLS and CDR2 YYNGEE. The CDR3 DNA reads TGTGCCAGCAGCGCTCATGGGACAAACCAAGAGACCCAGTACTTC. Translated, it gives CASSAHGTNQETQYF.

The V call is TRBV7-8, the J call TRBJ2-5, with 8 nucleotides matching TRBD2. This CDR3 region has 15 residues. Germline V gene lookup returns CDR1 SGHVS and CDR2 FQNEAQ. V gave up 3 bases and J gave up 4 bases; unmatched junction bases: 7. The CDR3 coding sequence is TGTGCCAGCAGCTTCCCGGGACTAGAGGGAGAGACCCAGTACTTC. Its protein product is CASSFPGLEGETQYF. Complete variable domain (other parts from reference TRBV7-8 and TRBJ2-5): GAGVSQSPRYKVAKRGQDVALRCDPISGHVSLFWYQQALGQGPEFLTYFQNEAQLDKSGLPSDRFFAERPEGSVSTLKIQRTQQEDSAVYLCASSFPGLEGETQYFGPGTRLLVL.

In this sample, this clone turned up a few times. The chain joins TRBV6-6 to TRBJ1-1, with D possibly TRBD1 on 5 matching bases. This CDR3 has 12 residues. Trimming stripped 2 bases from V and 6 bases from J, with 7 bases between. CDR1 MNHNY and CDR2 SVGAGI come from the germline V gene (reference sequence). CDR3 loop: CASSYRGAEAFF. CDR3 nucleotide sequence: TGTGCCAGCAGTTACAGAGGGGCTGAAGCTTTCTTT.

The gene calls are TRBV7-9 and TRBJ1-1; 7 bases align to TRBD1. The CDR3 is made up of 12 amino acids. Germline V gene sequence: CDR1 SEHNR, CDR2 FQNEAQ (reference sequence). Trimming at V came to 5 bases and at J to 10 bases, leaving 7 bases not matched to a gene. The CDR3 nucleotides read TGTGCCAGCAGCAGAACACAGGGGCGAGCTTTCTTT. As protein: CASSRTQGRAFF.

The chain links TRBV6-1 to TRBJ1-5, with 8 positions matching TRBD1. The J segment lost 0 bases and the V segment lost 4 bases, leaving 17 bases of the junction unmatched. Germline V lookup: CDR1 MNHNS, CDR2 SASEGT. The CDR3 runs 20 residues. The CDR3 loop reads CASSGGLGTGPYYSNQPQHF. CDR3 DNA: TGTGCCAGCAGTGGAGGACTCGGGACAGGTCCCTATTATAGCAATCAGCCCCAGCATTTT.

V and J are TRBV5-4 and TRBJ2-3; 10 bases are shared with TRBD2. V was clipped by 0 bases and J by 5 bases; unmatched bases: 9. CDR1 is SGHNT, CDR2 YYREEE, per germline (reference sequence). The CDR3 consists of 17 residues. The CDR3 loop is CASSLGPVLAGVDTQYF. CDR3 nucleotides: TGTGCCAGCAGCTTGGGCCCAGTCCTAGCGGGGGTAGATACGCAGTATTTT. The variable domain in full, with the rest retrieved from reference TRBV5-4 and TRBJ2-3, is ETGVTQSPTHLIKTRGQQVTLRCSSQSGHNTVSWYQQALGQGPQFIFQYYREEENGRGNFPPRFSGLQFPNYSSELNVNALELDDSALYLCASSLGPVLAGVDTQYFGPGTRLTVL.

V usage is TRBV30 and J usage is TRBJ2-7; 10 nucleotides align to TRBD1. Germline-derived CDR1 and CDR2 are GTSNPN and SVGIG (reference sequence). The CDR3 has 14 amino acids. The junction had 5 bases not matched to a gene; V was cut back by 2 bases and J by 4 bases. For the CDR3, the DNA is TGTGCCTGGAGTTGGGGGGGACAGGGGTACGAGCAGTACTTC. Its translation is CAWSWGGQGYEQYF.

This chain links TRBV7-9 with TRBJ2-4; D is perhaps TRBD1 (5 bases). The germline V gene encodes CDR1 SEHNR and CDR2 FQNEAQ (reference sequence). The CDR3 covers 14 residues. V gave up 10 bases and J gave up 8 bases, with 21 bases separating them. The CDR3 reads CATSPRGAVDIQYF. CDR3 in DNA: TGTGCCACCTCCCCCCGTGGGGCGGTCGACATTCAGTACTTC.

This chain connects TRBV19 to TRBJ2-1; D is perhaps TRBD2 (5 bases). Looked up from germline, CDR1 is LNHDA and CDR2 is SQIVND (reference sequence). V lost 6 bases, J lost 3 bases, and 15 bases lay in between. This CDR3 is built from 15 residues. The CDR3 nucleotides are TGTGCCAGTAGCCATTTTAGGGAGTTCTACAATGAGCAGTTCTTC. Protein product: CASSHFREFYNEQFF.

The chain links TRBV6-1 to TRBJ1-4; a weak D match, TRBD1 (5 bases). The germline V and J ends were trimmed by 4 bases and 7 bases, with 13 bases remaining between them. The germline V gene has CDR1 MNHNS and CDR2 SASEGT. The CDR3 spans 14 residues. The CDR3 reads CASSVGGGGEKLFF. CDR3 bases: TGTGCCAGCAGTGTTGGGGGAGGTGGTGAAAAACTGTTTTTT.

This chain joins TRBV7-8 and TRBJ1-4, with D perhaps matching TRBD1 (5 bases). The CDR3 spans 16 residues. The ends were cut back, 5 bases at V and 4 bases at J, with 17 bases in the middle. Germline V CDR1 and CDR2: SGHVS, FQNEAQ. The DNA for the CDR3 is TGTGCCAGCAGCCCAAACGACGGGGGAGATAATGAAAAACTGTTTTTT. Translated: CASSPNDGGDNEKLFF. The entire variable domain, with the rest obtained from reference TRBV7-8 and TRBJ1-4, is as follows: GAGVSQSPRYKVAKRGQDVALRCDPISGHVSLFWYQQALGQGPEFLTYFQNEAQLDKSGLPSDRFFAERPEGSVSTLKIQRTQQEDSAVYLCASSPNDGGDNEKLFFGSGTQLSVL.

The rearrangement links TRBV6-5 to TRBJ1-2; 8 bases agree with TRBD1. The V segment lost 8 bases and the J segment 5 bases; nucleotides outside the gene matches: 1. This CDR3 spans 11 amino acids. The germline V gene encodes CDR1 MNHEY and CDR2 SVGAGI. The CDR3 DNA sequence: TGTGCCAGCCGGACAGGGTATGGCTACACCTTC. This gives the protein CASRTGYGYTF.

This clone was counted a single time. The chain links TRBV27 to TRBJ2-1; 9 nucleotides match TRBD2. The length of the CDR3 is 16 residues. CDR1 MNHEY and CDR2 SMNVEV come from the germline V gene (reference sequence). J lost 6 bases, V lost 5 bases, and 11 bases had no gene match. CDR3 in DNA: TGTGCCAGCAGTACACATAGCGGGGGCGGGGGCAATGAGCAGTTCTTC. It specifies CASSTHSGGGGNEQFF.

V and J are TRBV6-5 and TRBJ1-1; D may be TRBD1 (6 bases). Looked up from germline, CDR1 is MNHEY and CDR2 is SVGAGI. V lost 4 bases, J lost 2 bases, and 8 bases lay in between. This CDR3 has 13 amino acids. The DNA of the CDR3 is TGTGCCAGCAGTTTAGGGGGTAACACTGAAGCTTTCTTT. Encoded protein: CASSLGGNTEAFF.